The rows below give T cell receptor beta chains drawn from one sample of a study of T cell repertoires in cytomegalovirus infection. No antigen has been assigned to these receptors. TCRdb reprocessed the reads via MiXCR and lists one record per CDR3 protein. The data show 450,000 to 600,000 distinct CDR3 sequences, about 39% seen once. Source: cultured PBMCs, taken from culture after CMV antigen stimulation. These receptors came from a human donor in good health (CMV status not recorded). Some clones in this sample may be carry-over from other donors' samples. Both conserved end residues are part of each CDR3. D genes are given only for firm matches. Clone size is not always given. Where it is, it says once, few, many or a class for expanded clones.

size: .
D: .
J: TRBJ1-3
V: TRBV11-2
CDR3: CASSKGVASGNTIYF
DNA: TGTGCCAGCAGCAAAGGGGTGGCTTCTGGAAACACCATATATTTT

size: few
D: TRBD1
J: TRBJ1-2
V: TRBV7-2
CDR3: CASSLRDSLNGYTF
DNA: TGTGCCAGCAGCTTAAGGGACAGTCTTAATGGCTACACCTTC

size: once
D: .
J: TRBJ2-6
V: TRBV7-2
CDR3: CASSLDRGSGGANVLTF
DNA: TGTGCCAGCAGCTTAGACCGGGGTTCGGGGGGGGCCAACGTCCTGACTTTC

size: .
D: .
J: TRBJ2-1
V: TRBV7-4
CDR3: CASSGEVDEQFF
DNA: TGTGCCAGCAGCGGCGAGGTGGATGAGCAGTTCTTC

size: once
D: .
J: TRBJ2-1
V: TRBV6-6
CDR3: CASSYNRANEQFF
DNA: TGTGCCAGCAGTTACAATAGGGCTAATGAGCAGTTCTTC

size: few
D: TRBD2
J: TRBJ2-3
V: TRBV20-1
CDR3: CSARDSGRSPDTQYF
DNA: TGCAGTGCTAGAGATAGCGGGAGGAGTCCAGATACGCAGTATTTT

size: .
D: .
J: TRBJ1-6
V: TRBV7-8
CDR3: CASSLVSNYGSYNSPLHF
DNA: TGTGCCAGCAGCTTAGTGAGCAACTACGGCTCCTATAATTCACCCCTCCACTTT

size: .
D: .
J: TRBJ2-1
V: TRBV7-6
CDR3: CASSLAYREVANEQFF
DNA: TGTGCCAGCAGCTTAGCGTACAGGGAAGTAGCAAATGAGCAGTTCTTC

size: .
D: .
J: TRBJ2-1
V: TRBV5-4
CDR3: CASSLRPGSYNEQFF
DNA: TGTGCCAGCAGCTTGAGGCCGGGCTCCTACAATGAGCAGTTCTTC

size: .
D: TRBD1
J: TRBJ1-6
V: TRBV2
CDR3: CASRTGTGVGPLHF
DNA: TGTGCCAGCAGAACCGGGACAGGAGTTGGGCCCCTCCACTTT

size: many
D: TRBD2
J: TRBJ2-7
V: TRBV7-2
CDR3: CASSLAGTSAEGQYF
DNA: TGTGCCAGCAGCCTCGCAGGCACTAGCGCCGAGGGGCAGTACTTC

size: few
D: .
J: TRBJ2-7
V: TRBV7-2
CDR3: CASSLRMGAEQYF
DNA: TGTGCCAGCAGCCTACGGATGGGGGCCGAGCAGTACTTC

size: many
D: .
J: TRBJ1-4
V: TRBV5-8
CDR3: CASSPTREKLFF
DNA: TGTGCCAGCAGCCCCACCCGGGAAAAACTGTTTTTT

size: .
D: .
J: TRBJ2-1
V: TRBV7-2
CDR3: CASSPGPPWDEQFF
DNA: TGTGCCAGCAGCCCAGGTCCCCCTTGGGATGAGCAGTTCTTC

size: few
D: .
J: TRBJ2-7
V: TRBV7-8
CDR3: CASSVNRVWDEQYF
DNA: TGTGCCAGCAGCGTTAACAGGGTTTGGGACGAGCAGTACTTC

size: .
D: .
J: TRBJ2-7
V: TRBV12-3/TRBV12-4
CDR3: CASSLRRGYEQYF
DNA: TGTGCCAGCAGTTTAAGGAGGGGGTACGAGCAGTACTTC

size: few
D: TRBD1
J: TRBJ1-6
V: TRBV12-5
CDR3: CASGLLDRQDGTLHF
DNA: TGTGCTAGTGGTTTGTTGGACAGGCAAGACGGGACCCTCCACTTT

size: .
D: .
J: TRBJ1-2
V: TRBV27
CDR3: CASSDRPGAQIVYGYTF
DNA: TGTGCCAGCAGCGACCGACCCGGGGCCCAAATCGTCTATGGCTACACCTTC

size: few
D: .
J: TRBJ2-3
V: TRBV7-2
CDR3: CASSTWGILTDTQYF
DNA: TGTGCCAGCAGCACGTGGGGGATTCTCACAGATACGCAGTATTTT

size: many
D: .
J: TRBJ1-6
V: TRBV12-3/TRBV12-4
CDR3: CASSLRDNSPLHF
DNA: TGTGCCAGCAGCCTTAGGGATAATTCACCCCTCCACTTT

size: .
D: .
J: TRBJ2-5
V: TRBV10-3
CDR3: CAISESISGETQYF
DNA: TGTGCCATCAGTGAGTCGATTAGCGGCGAGACCCAGTACTTC

size: .
D: TRBD2
J: TRBJ2-5
V: TRBV7-2
CDR3: CASSLGGLAGGRETQYF
DNA: TGTGCCAGCAGCTTAGGAGGCCTAGCGGGAGGACGAGAGACCCAGTACTTC

size: .
D: .
J: TRBJ2-1
V: TRBV27
CDR3: CASSPTSHNEQFF
DNA: TGTGCCAGCAGTCCAACTAGCCACAATGAGCAGTTCTTC

size: .
D: .
J: TRBJ1-4
V: TRBV6-5
CDR3: CASSYLGGGEKLFF
DNA: TGTGCCAGCAGTTACTTGGGAGGGGGGGAAAAACTGTTTTTT

size: few
D: .
J: TRBJ2-5
V: TRBV7-2
CDR3: CASNNQGGSQETQYF
DNA: TGTGCCAGCAACAATCAGGGGGGGAGTCAAGAGACCCAGTACTTC

size: .
D: .
J: TRBJ2-1
V: TRBV7-8
CDR3: CASSPRRELLTNEQFF
DNA: TGTGCCAGCAGCCCACGGAGAGAGCTGTTAACAAATGAGCAGTTCTTC

size: many
D: .
J: TRBJ1-2
V: TRBV7-2
CDR3: CASSSSRWGAGYGYTF
DNA: TGTGCCAGCAGCTCCAGTAGGTGGGGGGCTGGTTATGGCTACACCTTC

size: many
D: .
J: TRBJ1-1
V: TRBV6-1
CDR3: CASSRGLGTEAFF
DNA: TGTGCCAGTAGCAGGGGTTTGGGCACTGAAGCTTTCTTT

size: few
D: TRBD2
J: TRBJ2-1
V: TRBV7-9
CDR3: CASSLVGSGMNEQFF
DNA: TGTGCCAGCAGCTTAGTGGGTAGCGGGATGAATGAGCAGTTCTTC

size: .
D: TRBD1
J: TRBJ2-3
V: TRBV2
CDR3: CASRPATGGGGTQYF
DNA: TGTGCCAGCAGACCCGCGACAGGGGGTGGAGGTACGCAGTATTTT

size: .
D: .
J: TRBJ2-5
V: TRBV20-1
CDR3: CSSGQQETQYF
DNA: TGCAGTTCCGGACAGCAAGAGACCCAGTACTTC

size: .
D: .
J: TRBJ2-7
V: TRBV19
CDR3: CASSIGGWNEQYF
DNA: TGTGCCAGTAGTATAGGAGGTTGGAACGAGCAGTACTTC

size: few
D: .
J: TRBJ2-7
V: TRBV7-9
CDR3: CASSQGGHNEQYF
DNA: TGTGCCAGCAGCCAGGGGGGACATAACGAGCAGTACTTC

size: .
D: TRBD1
J: TRBJ1-4
V: TRBV7-2
CDR3: CASSSGQGADEKLFF
DNA: TGTGCCAGCAGCTCAGGACAGGGGGCCGATGAAAAACTGTTTTTT

size: few
D: .
J: TRBJ1-2
V: TRBV7-2
CDR3: CASSRSTVYGYTF
DNA: TGTGCCAGCAGCCGCTCCACAGTTTATGGCTACACCTTC

size: few
D: TRBD2
J: TRBJ2-3
V: TRBV28
CDR3: CASRRSGGRDTQYF
DNA: TGTGCCAGCAGACGTAGCGGGGGCCGAGATACGCAGTATTTT

size: .
D: .
J: TRBJ2-5
V: TRBV7-9
CDR3: CASSPRRGTVETQYF
DNA: TGTGCCAGCAGCCCCAGGCGAGGGACGGTGGAGACCCAGTACTTC

size: .
D: .
J: TRBJ2-5
V: TRBV7-2
CDR3: CASSLGGTYGTQYF
DNA: TGTGCCAGCAGCTTAGGGGGGACTTACGGAACCCAGTACTTC

size: .
D: .
J: TRBJ1-4
V: TRBV7-9
CDR3: CASSPSGTAFSREKLFF
DNA: TGTGCCAGCAGCCCGTCGGGGACCGCCTTCAGTCGCGAAAAACTGTTTTTT

size: .
D: TRBD1
J: TRBJ2-2
V: TRBV5-4
CDR3: CASSPRDRRNTGELFF
DNA: TGTGCCAGCAGTCCAAGGGACAGGCGAAACACCGGGGAGCTGTTTTTT

size: .
D: .
J: TRBJ1-6
V: TRBV6-1
CDR3: CASTSTQRNSSPLHF
DNA: TGTGCCAGCACTAGTACCCAACGTAATAGTTCACCCCTCCACTTT

size: few
D: TRBD2
J: TRBJ2-5
V: TRBV7-9
CDR3: CASSLVAGGIQETQYF
DNA: TGTGCCAGCAGCTTGGTAGCGGGAGGTATTCAAGAGACCCAGTACTTC

size: .
D: TRBD1
J: TRBJ1-4
V: TRBV7-2
CDR3: CASSVTGGGEKLFF
DNA: TGTGCCAGCAGCGTCACAGGGGGGGGAGAAAAACTGTTTTTT

size: .
D: .
J: TRBJ2-5
V: TRBV7-4
CDR3: CASSFTGSRETQYF
DNA: TGTGCCAGCAGCTTTACCGGTAGCCGAGAGACCCAGTACTTC

size: few
D: .
J: TRBJ2-1
V: TRBV7-6
CDR3: CASSSASVNEQFF
DNA: TGTGCCAGCAGCTCCGCTTCCGTCAATGAGCAGTTCTTC

size: many
D: .
J: TRBJ2-3
V: TRBV7-2
CDR3: CASSLDPGWGADTQYF
DNA: TGTGCCAGCAGCTTAGACCCGGGATGGGGGGCAGATACGCAGTATTTT

size: .
D: .
J: TRBJ1-1
V: TRBV4-2
CDR3: CASSQVKGESEAFF
DNA: TGTGCCAGCAGCCAAGTGAAAGGGGAATCTGAAGCTTTCTTT

size: .
D: .
J: TRBJ1-5
V: TRBV27
CDR3: CASSNLGGPQHF
DNA: TGTGCCAGCAGTAACTTAGGGGGGCCCCAGCATTTT

size: many
D: .
J: TRBJ2-1
V: TRBV7-2
CDR3: CASSFGLSYNEQFF
DNA: TGTGCCAGCAGCTTCGGCCTCTCCTACAATGAGCAGTTCTTC

size: .
D: TRBD1
J: TRBJ1-5
V: TRBV19
CDR3: CASSTNRGGQPQHF
DNA: TGTGCCAGTAGCACAAACAGGGGCGGGCAGCCCCAGCATTTT

size: .
D: TRBD1
J: TRBJ1-1
V: TRBV5-4
CDR3: CASKDRGANTEAFF
DNA: TGTGCCAGTAAGGACAGGGGGGCGAACACTGAAGCTTTCTTT

size: .
D: TRBD1
J: TRBJ2-1
V: TRBV7-9
CDR3: CASSSTGTAFPHNEQFF
DNA: TGTGCCAGCAGCTCGACCGGGACAGCCTTTCCTCACAATGAGCAGTTCTTC